This TCR beta chain was sequenced for a study of beta chain features in type 1 diabetes. Notes on this clone: Its cognate antigen is unknown.

Study-wide points: TCRB CDR3s from Type 1 diabetes patients were moderately but significantly shorter in all four CD4+ subsets.

The authors reverse transcribed all of the isolated RNA, so sequencing captured expressed TCRB transcripts. Repertoires were generated with immunoSEQ multiplex PCR, while TCRdb's copy carries only in-frame clones and drops some. The table shows around 710,000 clones, with 9.5% to 15% occurring only once. Trimming took 5 bases from V and 7 from J; bases not matched to a gene: 5. The CDR3 extends over 13 amino acids. Germline assignment: CDR1 SGHTA and CDR2 FQGNSA. The TCR sequence derives from a man aged 25-45 years with type 1 diabetes. V gene TRBV7-2 combines with J gene TRBJ1-5, with TRBD1 matching 7 bases. Sequences were obtained from naive CD4+ T cells from blood. CDR3 nucleotides: TGTGCCAGCAGCCAGGACAGGCAGCAGCCCCAGCATTTT. As protein: CASSQDRQQPQHF.